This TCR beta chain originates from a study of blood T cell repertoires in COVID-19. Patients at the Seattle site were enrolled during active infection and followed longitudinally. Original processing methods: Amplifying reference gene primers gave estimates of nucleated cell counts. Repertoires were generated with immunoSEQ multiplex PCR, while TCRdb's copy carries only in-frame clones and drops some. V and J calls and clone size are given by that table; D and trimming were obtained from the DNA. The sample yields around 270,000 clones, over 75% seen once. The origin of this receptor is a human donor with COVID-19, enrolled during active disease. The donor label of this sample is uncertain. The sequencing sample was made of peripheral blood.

The CDR3 coding sequence is TGTGCCATCAGTGAGTGGGAGGGGAGCTCCTATAATTCACCCCTCCACTTT. It specifies CAISEWEGSSYNSPLHF. This sequence joins TRBV10-3 and TRBJ1-6; D is perhaps TRBD1 (5 bases). The CDR3 loop spans 17 amino acids. V was cut by 1 base and J by 0 bases, with 10 bases left in between. CDR1 and CDR2 from the germline V gene are ENHRY and SYGVKD.